The TCR beta chain described here comes from a study of patients and donors after allogeneic stem cell transplantation. TCRdb reanalysed the RT-PCR reads using MiXCR and keeps one entry per CDR3 protein. The table includes hundreds of thousands of distinct CDR3 sequences, about a sixth detected once. J was trimmed by 8 bases and V by 2 bases; bases with no gene match: 13. This CDR3 is built from 16 residues. The chain is built from TRBV12-3 or TRBV12-4 and TRBJ1-2, with 8 bases identical to TRBD1. The TCR comes from a human donor who was either an allogeneic HSCT recipient or a stem cell or donor lymphocyte infusion donor (not recorded which). It is not recorded whose cells these are; they may come from a transplant donor. Material: blood, either unsorted or a sorted T cell fraction (not recorded which). The CDR3 region has the DNA TGTGCCAGCAGTTTAACCCCTGGGGACAGGCCAGGCGGCTACACCTTC. Its translation: CASSLTPGDRPGGYTF.